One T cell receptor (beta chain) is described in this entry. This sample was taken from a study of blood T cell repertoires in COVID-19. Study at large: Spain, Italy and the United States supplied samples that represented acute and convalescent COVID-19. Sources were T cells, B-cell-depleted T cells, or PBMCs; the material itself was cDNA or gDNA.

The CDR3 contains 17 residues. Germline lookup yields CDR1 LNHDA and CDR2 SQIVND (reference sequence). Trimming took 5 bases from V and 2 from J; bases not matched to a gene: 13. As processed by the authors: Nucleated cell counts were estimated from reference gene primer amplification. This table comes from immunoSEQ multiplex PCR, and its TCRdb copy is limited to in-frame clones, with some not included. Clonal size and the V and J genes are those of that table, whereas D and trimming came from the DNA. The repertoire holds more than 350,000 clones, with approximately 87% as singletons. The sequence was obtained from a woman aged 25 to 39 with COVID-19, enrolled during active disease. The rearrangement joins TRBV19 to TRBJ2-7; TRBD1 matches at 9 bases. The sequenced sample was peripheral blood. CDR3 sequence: CASSSPRTGTGTYEQYF. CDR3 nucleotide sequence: TGTGCCAGTAGTTCCCCGAGGACCGGGACAGGGACCTACGAGCAGTACTTC.